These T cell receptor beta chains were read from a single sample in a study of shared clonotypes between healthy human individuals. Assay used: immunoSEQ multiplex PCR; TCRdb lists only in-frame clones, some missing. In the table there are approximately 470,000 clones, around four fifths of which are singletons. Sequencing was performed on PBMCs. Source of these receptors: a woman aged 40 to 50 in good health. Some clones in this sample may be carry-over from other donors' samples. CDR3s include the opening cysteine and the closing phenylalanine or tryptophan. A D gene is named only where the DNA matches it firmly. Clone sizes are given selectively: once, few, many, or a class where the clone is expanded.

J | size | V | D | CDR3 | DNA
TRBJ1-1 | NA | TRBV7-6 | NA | CASSLTGRGTEAFF | TGTGCCAGCAGCTTAACAGGGCGCGGCACTGAAGCTTTCTTT
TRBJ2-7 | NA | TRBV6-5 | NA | CASSYSQSPSYEQYF | TGTGCCAGCAGTTACTCTCAGAGTCCCTCCTACGAGCAGTACTTC
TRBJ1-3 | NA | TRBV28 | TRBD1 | CASSLLQGVGNTIYF | TGTGCCAGCAGTTTATTACAGGGGGTTGGAAACACCATATATTTT
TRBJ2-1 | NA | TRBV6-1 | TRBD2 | CASSEVASGYNEQFF | TGTGCCAGCAGTGAGGTCGCTAGCGGGTATAATGAGCAGTTCTTC
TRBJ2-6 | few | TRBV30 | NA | CAWAGVSGANVLTF | TGTGCCTGGGCAGGGGTCTCTGGGGCCAACGTCCTGACTTTC
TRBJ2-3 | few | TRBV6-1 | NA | CASSGGLTDTQYF | TGTGCCAGCAGCGGAGGTCTCACAGATACGCAGTATTTT
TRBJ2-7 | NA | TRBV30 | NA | CAWSRDLESSEQYF | TGTGCCTGGAGTAGAGACTTAGAATCCAGCGAGCAGTACTTC
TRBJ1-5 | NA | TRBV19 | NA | CASSVPRGRNQPQHF | TGTGCCAGTAGTGTGCCCCGGGGGCGTAATCAGCCCCAGCATTTT
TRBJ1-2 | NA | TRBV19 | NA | CASRNGQDNYGYTF | TGTGCCAGTAGAAACGGGCAGGACAACTATGGCTACACCTTC
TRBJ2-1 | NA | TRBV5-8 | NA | CASSLARTAGILIGYEQFF | TGTGCCAGCAGCTTGGCCAGGACAGCGGGGATACTAATTGGGTATGAGCAGTTCTTC
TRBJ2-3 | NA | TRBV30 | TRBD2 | CAWRGRTSGSQYF | TGTGCCTGGAGGGGCAGGACTAGCGGGAGTCAGTATTTT
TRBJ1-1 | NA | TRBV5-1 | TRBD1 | CASSPRGLVNTEAFF | TGCGCCAGCAGCCCCAGGGGGCTGGTGAACACTGAAGCTTTCTTT
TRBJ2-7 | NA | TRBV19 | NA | CASSTASTGYEQYF | TGTGCCAGTAGTACGGCCTCGACCGGCTACGAGCAGTACTTC
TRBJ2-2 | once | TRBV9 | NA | CASSVWDFTGELFF | TGTGCCAGCAGCGTATGGGATTTTACCGGGGAGCTGTTTTTT
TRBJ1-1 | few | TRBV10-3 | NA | CAMRLGGMDTEAFF | TGTGCCATGAGATTGGGTGGGATGGACACTGAAGCTTTCTTT
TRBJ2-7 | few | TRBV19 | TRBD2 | CASSPTSGRALEQYF | TGTGCCAGTAGTCCTACTAGCGGGAGAGCCCTCGAGCAGTACTTC
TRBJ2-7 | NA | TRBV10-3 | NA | CAISTTSSEQYF | TGTGCCATCAGTACAACTAGCTCCGAGCAGTACTTC
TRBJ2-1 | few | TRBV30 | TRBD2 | CAWRGGRVYNEQFF | TGTGCCTGGAGGGGCGGGAGGGTGTACAATGAGCAGTTCTTC
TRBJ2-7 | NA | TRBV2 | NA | CASSFGTTSYEQYF | TGTGCCAGTTCATTTGGGACCACTTCCTACGAGCAGTACTTC
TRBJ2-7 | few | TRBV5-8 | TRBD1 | CASRDRDRSSYEQYF | TGTGCCAGCAGGGACCGGGACAGGAGCTCCTACGAGCAGTACTTC
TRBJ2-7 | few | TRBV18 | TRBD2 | CASSPSSGGSYEQYF | TGTGCCAGCTCCCCTTCTTCGGGAGGCAGCTACGAGCAGTACTTC
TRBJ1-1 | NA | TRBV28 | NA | CASSRMNTEAFF | TGTGCCAGCAGCCGGATGAACACTGAAGCTTTCTTT
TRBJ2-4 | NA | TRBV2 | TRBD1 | CASGGQQNIQYF | TGTGCCAGCGGGGGACAGCAAAACATTCAGTACTTC
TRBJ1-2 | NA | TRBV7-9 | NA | CASSLEEYGYTF | TGTGCCAGCAGCTTAGAGGAGTATGGCTACACCTTC
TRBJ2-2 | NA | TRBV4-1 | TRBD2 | CASSRIQTGTSPGTGELFF | TGCGCCAGCAGCCGAATACAAACCGGGACTAGCCCCGGCACCGGGGAGCTGTTTTTT
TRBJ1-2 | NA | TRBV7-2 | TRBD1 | CASSWRQGSGGYTF | TGTGCCAGCAGCTGGCGACAGGGCAGCGGGGGCTACACCTTC
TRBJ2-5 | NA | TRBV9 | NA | CASSTSTSRQETQYF | TGTGCCAGCAGCACCTCGACAAGTCGGCAAGAGACCCAGTACTTC
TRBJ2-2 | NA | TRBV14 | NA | CASSQPGQGRHTGELFF | TGTGCCAGCAGCCAGCCTGGGCAGGGGAGGCACACCGGGGAGCTGTTTTTT
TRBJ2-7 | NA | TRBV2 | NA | CASSPGPGYEQYF | TGTGCCAGCAGCCCGGGGCCAGGCTACGAGCAGTACTTC
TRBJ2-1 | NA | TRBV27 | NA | CASSIAAYNEQFF | TGTGCCAGCAGCATAGCGGCCTACAATGAGCAGTTCTTC
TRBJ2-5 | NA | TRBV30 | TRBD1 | CAWSSGQGQTQYF | TGTGCCTGGAGTTCCGGACAGGGGCAAACCCAGTACTTC
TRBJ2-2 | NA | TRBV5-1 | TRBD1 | CASSPTGVVTGELFF | TGCGCCAGCAGCCCCACAGGGGTTGTTACCGGGGAGCTGTTTTTT
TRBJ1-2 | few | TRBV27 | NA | CASSLQGTRYGYTF | TGTGCCAGCAGTTTGCAGGGAACTCGCTATGGCTACACCTTC
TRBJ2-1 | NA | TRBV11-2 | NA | CASSLDAQGRGYTGHNEQFF | TGTGCCAGCAGCTTAGATGCGCAGGGAAGGGGGTACACGGGGCACAATGAGCAGTTCTTC
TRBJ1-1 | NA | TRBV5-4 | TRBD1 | CASSRDRNTEAFF | TGTGCCAGCAGTAGGGACAGAAACACTGAAGCTTTCTTT
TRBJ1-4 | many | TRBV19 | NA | CASSGPGDPATNEKLFF | TGTGCCAGTAGTGGTCCAGGGGATCCGGCAACTAATGAAAAACTGTTTTTT
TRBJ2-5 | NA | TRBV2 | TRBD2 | CASSEGLAGGVGVAQYF | TGTGCCAGCAGTGAAGGACTAGCGGGAGGCGTCGGGGTGGCCCAGTACTTC
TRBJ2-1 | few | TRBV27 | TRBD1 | CASSFRDRGNEQFF | TGTGCCAGCAGTTTTAGGGACAGGGGCAATGAGCAGTTCTTC
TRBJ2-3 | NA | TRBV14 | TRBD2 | CASSGLAGGPSGDTQYF | TGTGCCAGCAGCGGACTAGCGGGAGGGCCGAGTGGCGATACGCAGTATTTT
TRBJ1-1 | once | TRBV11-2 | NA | CASTVTVNTEAFF | TGTGCCAGCACCGTAACAGTGAACACTGAAGCTTTCTTT
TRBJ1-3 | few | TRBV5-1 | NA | CASSLAGVDSGNTIYF | TGCGCCAGCAGCTTGGCCGGGGTGGACTCTGGAAACACCATATATTTT
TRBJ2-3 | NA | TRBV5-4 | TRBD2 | CATLAGGPVGTDTQYF | TGTGCCACACTAGCGGGAGGCCCAGTGGGCACAGATACGCAGTATTTT
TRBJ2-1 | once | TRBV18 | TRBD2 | CASSFSPAGGPYNEQFF | TGTGCCAGCTCGTTCAGTCCAGCGGGAGGGCCTTACAATGAGCAGTTCTTC
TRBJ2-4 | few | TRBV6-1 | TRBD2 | CASSTSGRGNIQYF | TGTGCCAGCTCGACTAGCGGGAGGGGTAACATTCAGTACTTC
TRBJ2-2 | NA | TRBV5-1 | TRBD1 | CASSWKTGGNTGELFF | TGCGCCAGCAGCTGGAAGACAGGGGGTAACACCGGGGAGCTGTTTTTT
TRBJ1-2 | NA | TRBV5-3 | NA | CARSYPGGWNYGYTF | TGTGCCAGAAGCTATCCAGGCGGTTGGAACTATGGCTACACCTTC
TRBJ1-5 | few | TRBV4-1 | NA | CASSPYSGNQPQHF | TGCGCCAGCAGCCCTTACTCGGGCAATCAGCCCCAGCATTTT
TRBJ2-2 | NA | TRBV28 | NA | CASSKPGGAGAGELFF | TGTGCCAGCTCCAAACCCGGAGGCGCCGGCGCCGGGGAGCTGTTTTTT
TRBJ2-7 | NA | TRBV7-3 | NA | CASSRSKGDEQYF | TGTGCCAGCAGTCGATCGAAAGGGGACGAGCAGTACTTC
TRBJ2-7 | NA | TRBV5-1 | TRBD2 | CASSLGGRSTYEQYF | TGCGCCAGCAGCTTGGGCGGGAGGTCTACCTACGAGCAGTACTTC
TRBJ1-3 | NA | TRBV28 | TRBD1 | CATDRGGNTIYF | TGTGCCACCGACAGGGGAGGAAACACCATATATTTT
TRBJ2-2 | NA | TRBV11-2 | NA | CASSPPQGGYTGELFF | TGTGCCAGCAGCCCCCCGCAGGGCGGGTACACCGGGGAGCTGTTTTTT